These T cell receptor beta chains were read from a single sample in a study of blood T cell repertoires in COVID-19. Data came from immunoSEQ multiplex PCR; TCRdb stores just in-frame clones and leaves some out. Among about 43,000 clones, roughly nine tenths were seen once, and the ten largest hold 8.5% to 10%. Sequencing used peripheral blood. The receptors shown here come from a human donor in a cohort sampled during active COVID-19. CDR3s include the opening cysteine and the closing phenylalanine or tryptophan. A D gene is named only where the DNA matches it firmly. Not every row has a clone size; where given, it reads once, few, many or a size class.

clone_size: few
j_call: TRBJ1-5
d_call: TRBD1
v_call: TRBV19
cdr3_aa: CANKQGDSNQPQHF
cdr3_nt: TGTGCCAATAAACAGGGGGATAGCAATCAGCCCCAGCATTTT

clone_size: .
j_call: TRBJ2-1
d_call: TRBD1
v_call: TRBV5-1
cdr3_aa: CASSADRGNEQFF
cdr3_nt: TGCGCCAGCAGCGCGGACAGGGGCAATGAGCAGTTCTTC

clone_size: once
j_call: TRBJ1-2
d_call: .
v_call: TRBV7-9
cdr3_aa: CASSPDTPLGGYTF
cdr3_nt: TGTGCCAGCAGCCCGGACACCCCATTGGGCGGCTACACCTTC

clone_size: .
j_call: TRBJ1-2
d_call: .
v_call: TRBV6-5
cdr3_aa: CASRTPDGLYGYTF
cdr3_nt: TGTGCCAGCAGGACCCCCGATGGACTCTATGGCTACACCTTC

clone_size: .
j_call: TRBJ1-3
d_call: TRBD1
v_call: TRBV20-1
cdr3_aa: CSASEMGTGMDTIYF
cdr3_nt: TGCAGTGCTAGTGAGATGGGGACAGGGATGGACACCATATATTTT

clone_size: .
j_call: TRBJ2-3
d_call: .
v_call: TRBV6-2/TRBV6-3
cdr3_aa: CASSEGTSTDTQYF
cdr3_nt: TGTGCCAGCAGTGAGGGAACTAGCACAGATACGCAGTATTTT

clone_size: .
j_call: TRBJ2-5
d_call: .
v_call: TRBV7-2
cdr3_aa: CASSLDRGSQETQYF
cdr3_nt: TGTGCCAGCAGCTTAGATAGGGGCAGCCAAGAGACCCAGTACTTC

clone_size: .
j_call: TRBJ2-2
d_call: TRBD2
v_call: TRBV7-9
cdr3_aa: CASSLGSGGRNTGELFF
cdr3_nt: TGTGCCAGCAGCTTAGGTTCGGGCGGGAGGAACACCGGGGAGCTGTTTTTT

clone_size: once
j_call: TRBJ1-2
d_call: .
v_call: TRBV18
cdr3_aa: CASSPGLYGYTF
cdr3_nt: TGTGCCAGCTCACCGGGCCTCTATGGCTACACCTTC

clone_size: once
j_call: TRBJ2-3
d_call: TRBD2
v_call: TRBV7-2
cdr3_aa: CASSNDGTSGGYYTDTQYF
cdr3_nt: TGTGCCAGCAGCAATGACGGGACTAGCGGGGGTTATTACACAGATACGCAGTATTTT

clone_size: .
j_call: TRBJ1-4
d_call: .
v_call: TRBV27
cdr3_aa: CASSTSGGLVPEKLFF
cdr3_nt: .

clone_size: few
j_call: TRBJ1-2
d_call: TRBD1
v_call: TRBV7-9
cdr3_aa: CASSLDGRGLDGYTF
cdr3_nt: TGTGCCAGCAGCTTAGATGGCAGGGGGCTGGATGGCTACACCTTC

clone_size: .
j_call: TRBJ1-1
d_call: TRBD1
v_call: TRBV2
cdr3_aa: CASKSETGGREAFF
cdr3_nt: TGTGCCAGCAAATCGGAGACAGGGGGCAGAGAAGCTTTCTTT

clone_size: few
j_call: TRBJ2-7
d_call: TRBD1
v_call: TRBV30
cdr3_aa: CAWSGSTGGPYEQYF
cdr3_nt: TGTGCCTGGAGTGGGTCCACAGGGGGACCCTACGAGCAGTACTTC

clone_size: .
j_call: TRBJ2-4
d_call: .
v_call: TRBV4-1
cdr3_aa: CASSQETAGQGKNIQYF
cdr3_nt: TGCGCCAGCAGCCAAGAGACGGCCGGACAAGGCAAAAACATTCAGTACTTC

clone_size: .
j_call: TRBJ1-1
d_call: TRBD1
v_call: TRBV11-2
cdr3_aa: CASSLEWGQKNTEAFF
cdr3_nt: TGTGCCAGCAGCTTAGAGTGGGGACAGAAAAACACTGAAGCTTTCTTT

clone_size: .
j_call: TRBJ2-4
d_call: .
v_call: TRBV11-2
cdr3_aa: CASSLGENIQYF
cdr3_nt: TGTGCCAGCAGCTTAGGCGAAAACATTCAGTACTTC

clone_size: .
j_call: TRBJ1-4
d_call: TRBD1
v_call: TRBV2
cdr3_aa: CASSAGQGYQKLFF
cdr3_nt: TGTGCCAGCAGTGCGGGACAGGGTTATCAAAAACTGTTTTTT

clone_size: .
j_call: TRBJ2-2
d_call: TRBD2
v_call: TRBV6-2/TRBV6-3
cdr3_aa: CASSSLAGGPNTGELFF
cdr3_nt: TGTGCCAGCAGTTCACTAGCGGGGGGGCCCAACACCGGGGAGCTGTTTTTT

clone_size: few
j_call: TRBJ2-7
d_call: .
v_call: TRBV29-1
cdr3_aa: CSVERQGSSYEQYF
cdr3_nt: TGCAGCGTTGAACGGCAGGGTAGCTCCTACGAGCAGTACTTC

clone_size: .
j_call: TRBJ2-7
d_call: TRBD2
v_call: TRBV10-1
cdr3_aa: CASSEVSGGRYEQYF
cdr3_nt: TGCGCCAGCAGTGAGGTCAGCGGGGGTCGCTACGAGCAGTACTTC

clone_size: .
j_call: TRBJ2-7
d_call: .
v_call: TRBV21-1
cdr3_aa: CARRERSYEQYF
cdr3_nt: TGTGCCCGCAGGGAGCGCTCCTACGAGCAGTACTTC

clone_size: .
j_call: TRBJ1-1
d_call: .
v_call: TRBV10-1
cdr3_aa: CASSAGGNTEAFF
cdr3_nt: TGCGCCAGCAGTGCGGGAGGGAACACTGAAGCTTTCTTT

clone_size: .
j_call: TRBJ1-5
d_call: .
v_call: TRBV12-3/TRBV12-4
cdr3_aa: CASRSGGQPQHF
cdr3_nt: TGTGCCAGCAGGTCGGGTGGTCAGCCCCAGCATTTT

clone_size: .
j_call: TRBJ1-1
d_call: .
v_call: TRBV5-1
cdr3_aa: CASSYSPTGNTEAFF
cdr3_nt: TGCGCCAGCAGCTACTCCCCGACGGGGAACACTGAAGCTTTCTTT

clone_size: .
j_call: TRBJ1-1
d_call: .
v_call: TRBV9
cdr3_aa: CASSVVSDTEAFF
cdr3_nt: TGTGCCAGCAGCGTAGTGTCAGACACTGAAGCTTTCTTT

clone_size: .
j_call: TRBJ1-1
d_call: .
v_call: TRBV27
cdr3_aa: CASSLGAAGAINPAEAFF
cdr3_nt: TGTGCCAGCAGTTTGGGGGCCGCAGGGGCGATAAACCCCGCTGAAGCTTTCTTT

clone_size: .
j_call: TRBJ2-4
d_call: .
v_call: TRBV10-1
cdr3_aa: CASSEGGQNIQYF
cdr3_nt: TGCGCCAGCAGTGAGGGTGGGCAAAACATTCAGTACTTC

clone_size: .
j_call: TRBJ1-4
d_call: .
v_call: TRBV13
cdr3_aa: CASSLGDKGKLFF
cdr3_nt: TGTGCCAGCAGCTTAGGCGACAAAGGAAAACTGTTTTTT

clone_size: .
j_call: TRBJ2-7
d_call: TRBD1
v_call: TRBV7-8
cdr3_aa: CASSWGQAYEQYF
cdr3_nt: TGTGCCAGCAGCTGGGGACAGGCCTACGAGCAGTACTTC

clone_size: .
j_call: TRBJ2-5
d_call: .
v_call: TRBV7-2
cdr3_aa: CASSPRSGQQETQYF
cdr3_nt: TGTGCCAGCAGCCCCCGATCGGGACAACAAGAGACCCAGTACTTC

clone_size: .
j_call: TRBJ1-1
d_call: .
v_call: TRBV4-3
cdr3_aa: CASSQDKGLSGTEAFF
cdr3_nt: TGCGCCAGCAGCCAAGATAAGGGGCTGTCTGGTACTGAAGCTTTCTTT

clone_size: .
j_call: TRBJ2-2
d_call: .
v_call: TRBV6-5
cdr3_aa: CASSRAGRIGELFF
cdr3_nt: TGTGCCAGCAGTCGGGCAGGGAGGATCGGGGAGCTGTTTTTT

clone_size: .
j_call: TRBJ2-2
d_call: TRBD2
v_call: TRBV6-5
cdr3_aa: CASSFSGGAPGELFF
cdr3_nt: TGTGCCAGCAGCTTTAGCGGGGGGGCACCCGGGGAGCTGTTTTTT

clone_size: .
j_call: TRBJ2-1
d_call: TRBD2
v_call: TRBV5-4
cdr3_aa: CASSLVLAGENEQFF
cdr3_nt: TGTGCCAGCAGCTTGGTTTTAGCGGGGGAAAATGAGCAGTTCTTC

clone_size: .
j_call: TRBJ2-7
d_call: TRBD2
v_call: TRBV6-1
cdr3_aa: CASSETSGVPYEQYF
cdr3_nt: TGTGCCAGCAGTGAGACTAGCGGGGTACCCTACGAGCAGTACTTC

clone_size: .
j_call: TRBJ2-3
d_call: .
v_call: TRBV4-3
cdr3_aa: CASSQEGLHFRGTDTQYF
cdr3_nt: TGCGCCAGCAGCCAAGAAGGGTTGCATTTTAGGGGAACAGATACGCAGTATTTT

clone_size: .
j_call: TRBJ2-5
d_call: .
v_call: TRBV4-1
cdr3_aa: CASSQGVLEETQYF
cdr3_nt: TGCGCCAGCAGCCAAGGAGTTTTAGAAGAGACCCAGTACTTC

clone_size: few
j_call: TRBJ1-5
d_call: TRBD1
v_call: TRBV7-3
cdr3_aa: CASSLQSQGQASNQPQHF
cdr3_nt: TGTGCCAGCAGCCTCCAATCCCAGGGACAGGCCTCTAATCAGCCCCAGCATTTT

clone_size: .
j_call: TRBJ1-4
d_call: .
v_call: TRBV5-5
cdr3_aa: CASKNGQKNEKLFF
cdr3_nt: TGTGCCAGCAAAAATGGACAGAAAAATGAAAAACTGTTTTTT

clone_size: .
j_call: TRBJ2-7
d_call: TRBD1
v_call: TRBV12-3/TRBV12-4
cdr3_aa: CASGRDSRYEQYF
cdr3_nt: TGTGCCAGCGGACGGGACAGCCGCTACGAGCAGTACTTC

clone_size: .
j_call: TRBJ2-3
d_call: TRBD2
v_call: TRBV7-3
cdr3_aa: CASSTSSGGTDTQYF
cdr3_nt: TGTGCCAGCAGCACCTCTAGCGGGGGGACAGATACGCAGTATTTT